Described below is a single TCR beta chain sequence and its context. The sample comes from a study of cytomegalovirus exposure and HLA in healthy donors. The table came from immunoSEQ multiplex PCR; TCRdb's copy has only in-frame clones and leaves some out. The table includes roughly 150,000 clones, 88% detected once. V gave up 2 bases and J gave up 3 bases; unmatched junction bases: 4. Germline V lookup: CDR1 MNHEY, CDR2 SMNVEV (reference sequence). The CDR3 loop spans 15 amino acids. Specimen: PBMCs. The J gene is TRBJ2-3, the V gene TRBV27; 8 nucleotides line up with TRBD2. The source of this sequence is a man younger than 35 in good health and CMV-seronegative. CDR3 sequence reads: CASSLGQRETDTQYF. The CDR3 DNA reads TGTGCCAGCAGTTTAGGCCAGCGGGAGACAGATACGCAGTATTTT.